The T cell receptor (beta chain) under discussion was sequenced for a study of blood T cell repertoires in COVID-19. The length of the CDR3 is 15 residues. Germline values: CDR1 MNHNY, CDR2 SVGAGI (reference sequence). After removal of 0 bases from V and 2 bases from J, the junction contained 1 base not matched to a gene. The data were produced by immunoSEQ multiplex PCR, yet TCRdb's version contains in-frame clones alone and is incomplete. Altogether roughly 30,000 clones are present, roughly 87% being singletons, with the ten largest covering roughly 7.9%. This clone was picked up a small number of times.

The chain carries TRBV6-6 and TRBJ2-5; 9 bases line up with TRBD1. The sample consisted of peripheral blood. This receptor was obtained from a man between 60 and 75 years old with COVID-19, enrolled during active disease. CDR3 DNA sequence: TGTGCCAGCAGTTACTCGGGACAGGGACAAGAGACCCAGTACTTC. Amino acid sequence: CASSYSGQGQETQYF.